The sequence of this TCR beta chain was determined in a study of T cells expressing NK-cell markers. TCRdb re-called the 5' RACE reads, yielding one record per CDR3 amino acid sequence without DNA. The sample's table shows 550,000 to 600,000 distinct CDR3 sequences. This CDR3 comprises 13 residues. The clonotype originates from a young man in good health. Sequenced sample: blood T cells: a sorted CD56 or NKG2C T cell subset, CD4+ or CD8+ T cells, or bulk PBMC T cells (not recorded which). The chain employs TRBV12-3 or TRBV12-4 and TRBJ1-4; TCRdb's D gene call, TRBD1, goes unchecked for lack of DNA. CDR3: CASSNRDPEKLFF.